A selection of T cell receptor beta chains follows, all from one sample in a study of CD8+ T cells in alopecia areata. TCRdb's copy holds only in-frame clones and misses some; the assay was immunoSEQ multiplex PCR. The sample carries roughly 60,000 clones, about 40% recorded once. Sequences were obtained from NKG2D-low CD8+ T cells sorted from blood. The origin of the receptors is a human donor with alopecia areata. Each CDR3 is given with its conserved first and last residue.

j_gene: TRBJ2-7
v_gene: TRBV7-2
CDR3aa: CASSPGLSYEQYF

j_gene: TRBJ2-7
v_gene: TRBV5-1
CDR3aa: CASSREPSGSPYEQYF

j_gene: TRBJ2-5
v_gene: TRBV7-8
CDR3aa: CASSLGDRVETQYF

j_gene: TRBJ2-7
v_gene: TRBV7-9
CDR3aa: CASSSTRAPEQYF

j_gene: TRBJ2-7
v_gene: TRBV5-1
CDR3aa: CASSFGTGSYEQYF

j_gene: TRBJ2-7
v_gene: TRBV28
CDR3aa: CASSLMRIEQYF

j_gene: TRBJ2-1
v_gene: TRBV7-9
CDR3aa: CASSPGTGDPEQFF

j_gene: TRBJ2-7
v_gene: TRBV7-9
CDR3aa: CASSSDTAYEQYF

j_gene: TRBJ1-5
v_gene: TRBV18
CDR3aa: CASSPGYSNQPQHF

j_gene: TRBJ1-1
v_gene: TRBV7-9
CDR3aa: CASTSTEAFF

j_gene: TRBJ2-3
v_gene: TRBV27
CDR3aa: CASSSGKRGTDTQYF

j_gene: TRBJ2-7
v_gene: TRBV27
CDR3aa: CASSQMGRSEQYF

j_gene: TRBJ2-7
v_gene: TRBV30
CDR3aa: CAWDGATYEQYF

j_gene: TRBJ2-5
v_gene: TRBV5-4
CDR3aa: CASSSWTSGGETQYF

j_gene: TRBJ2-3
v_gene: TRBV2
CDR3aa: CASNGGTQYF

j_gene: TRBJ1-2
v_gene: TRBV7-6
CDR3aa: CASSFGTGGAYGYTF

j_gene: TRBJ2-7
v_gene: TRBV7-9
CDR3aa: CASSQLGVHEQYF

j_gene: TRBJ2-3
v_gene: TRBV10-3
CDR3aa: CAISDLPEGGSPTDTQYF

j_gene: TRBJ2-7
v_gene: TRBV7-9
CDR3aa: CASRGDDEQYF

j_gene: TRBJ1-2
v_gene: TRBV7-9
CDR3aa: CASNPPLEAGYTF

j_gene: TRBJ2-7
v_gene: TRBV29-1
CDR3aa: CSVVDSTYEQYF

j_gene: TRBJ2-3
v_gene: TRBV7-6
CDR3aa: CASSLETDTQYF

j_gene: TRBJ2-7
v_gene: TRBV2
CDR3aa: CASSVPEESSYEQYF

j_gene: TRBJ2-7
v_gene: TRBV2
CDR3aa: CASIIRDTRGEQYF

j_gene: TRBJ1-2
v_gene: TRBV28
CDR3aa: CASSLWRGPSDGYTF

j_gene: TRBJ2-7
v_gene: TRBV27
CDR3aa: CASSLTSSYEQYF

j_gene: TRBJ1-2
v_gene: TRBV30
CDR3aa: CAWSPLGDYGYTF

j_gene: TRBJ1-1
v_gene: TRBV13
CDR3aa: CASSLGQMNTEAFF

j_gene: TRBJ2-7
v_gene: TRBV27
CDR3aa: CASSWGGLRVSYEQYF

j_gene: TRBJ1-2
v_gene: TRBV5-5
CDR3aa: CASSRDSAFYGYTF

j_gene: TRBJ2-1
v_gene: TRBV6-5
CDR3aa: CASSFGQGPYEQFF

j_gene: TRBJ1-1
v_gene: TRBV29-1
CDR3aa: CSALGQKNTEAFF

j_gene: TRBJ1-2
v_gene: TRBV9
CDR3aa: CASSPSGRGGYTF

j_gene: TRBJ2-7
v_gene: TRBV2
CDR3aa: CASRAETGLRYYEQYF

j_gene: TRBJ2-7
v_gene: TRBV5-1
CDR3aa: CASSGPRREQYF

j_gene: TRBJ2-6
v_gene: TRBV7-9
CDR3aa: CALAPTGPPGANVLTF

j_gene: TRBJ2-2
v_gene: TRBV27
CDR3aa: CASSSDGGNTGELFF

j_gene: TRBJ1-2
v_gene: TRBV29-1
CDR3aa: CSVEVRTGEGHYGYTF

j_gene: TRBJ2-5
v_gene: TRBV7-3
CDR3aa: CASSLSRAETQYF

j_gene: TRBJ2-3
v_gene: TRBV29-1
CDR3aa: CSVEDLWQGAGDTQYF

j_gene: TRBJ2-1
v_gene: TRBV4-3
CDR3aa: CASSQSQGHSGNEQFF

j_gene: TRBJ2-7
v_gene: TRBV7-2
CDR3aa: CASSPTSAVYEQYF

j_gene: TRBJ2-1
v_gene: TRBV30
CDR3aa: CAWDPWGNEQFF

j_gene: TRBJ2-7
v_gene: TRBV29-1
CDR3aa: CSVGISERVTTYEQYF

j_gene: TRBJ2-7
v_gene: TRBV7-9
CDR3aa: CASSPDSSYEQYF